The 29 T cell receptor beta chains below were found in one sample sequenced in a study of T cells in Graves' hyperthyroidism and ophthalmopathy. The investigators amplified TCR beta CDR3 regions from RNA transcripts. The TCR CDR3 was amplified in a first-round RT-PCR using the HTBI primer set. TCRdb processed the multiplex PCR reads anew with MiXCR; each CDR3 protein has one entry. Of under 750,000 distinct CDR3 sequences listed, about 19% are singletons. The sample comprised blood. These receptors were taken from a woman in her forties or fifties with Graves' hyperthyroidism that later progressed to Graves' ophthalmopathy.

The gene calls are TRBV5-1 and TRBJ2-2; D perhaps matches TRBD1 (6 bases). Trimming took 4 bases from V and 4 from J, leaving 11 bases between them. Germline V lookup: CDR1 SGHRS, CDR2 YFSETQ. The length of the CDR3 is 14 residues. CDR3 sequence: CASSTDRITGELFF. CDR3 nucleotide sequence: TGCGCCAGCAGCACGGACAGAATCACCGGGGAGCTGTTTTTT.

The table lists this clonotype with a few counts. The CDR3 reads CASRKTGGDGYTF. DNA of the CDR3: TGTGCCAGCAGAAAGACAGGGGGCGATGGCTACACCTTC. The V and J genes are TRBV6-1 and TRBJ1-2; 10 bases are a match to TRBD1. Germline V lookup: CDR1 MNHNS, CDR2 SASEGT. Unmatched junction bases numbered 4, after V lost 6 bases and J lost 6 bases. The CDR3 covers 13 residues.

This clonotype was observed at least ten times. The rearrangement links TRBV7-6 to TRBJ1-1, with TRBD1 identical over 7 bases. V trimming: 6 bases; J trimming: 0 bases; junction bases outside the gene matches: 10. Germline V CDR1 and CDR2: SGHVS, FNYEAQ. The CDR3 runs 16 residues. The CDR3 bases are TGTGCCAGCAGACCGGGACAGCTAGAGATGAACACTGAAGCTTTCTTT. As protein: CASRPGQLEMNTEAFF.

This clonotype was counted between two and nine times. CDR3 DNA sequence: TGCGCCAGCTTCGGGCGACAGGGGATGAACACCGGGGAGCTGTTTTTT. As protein: CASFGRQGMNTGELFF. The chain has TRBV4-1 and TRBJ2-2; 8 bases are shared with TRBD1. The CDR3 is 16 residues long. Trimming took 8 bases from V and 1 from J; bases not matched to a gene: 9. Germline-derived CDR1 and CDR2 are MGHRA and YSYEKL.

This clonotype appeared many times. The chain carries TRBV3-1 and TRBJ1-2, with a tentative D call TRBD1 (5 bases). Germline V gene sequence: CDR1 LGHDT, CDR2 YNNKEL (reference sequence). The V and J ends lost 1 base and 4 bases respectively, with 16 bases between them. CDR3 size: 16 residues. CDR3 sequence reads: CASSQGGGRAVYGYTF. Here the CDR3 DNA reads TGTGCCAGCAGCCAAGGGGGAGGCAGGGCCGTCTATGGCTACACCTTC.

This clonotype showed up many times. This chain uses TRBV20-1 with TRBJ2-1; 10 bases fit TRBD1. CDR3 size: 14 residues. From germline, CDR1 is DFQATT and CDR2 SNEGSKA (reference sequence). Trimming took 5 bases from V and 4 from J; bases not matched to a gene: 5. The CDR3 nucleotides read TGCAGTGCTCTACGGGACAGGGGTTACAATGAGCAGTTCTTC. Its protein is CSALRDRGYNEQFF.

The V call is TRBV6-1, the J call TRBJ1-2; the D is unclear. The CDR3 is 15 residues long. From germline, CDR1 is MNHNS and CDR2 SASEGT. Trimming removed 5 bases at V and 3 bases at J, with 16 bases between. Here the CDR3 DNA reads TGTGCCAGCAGTAGTAGAGTCTTCCACTACTATGGCTACACCTTC. Amino acids: CASSSRVFHYYGYTF.

This clonotype was seen ten or more times. The chain recombines TRBV3-1 with TRBJ1-2; TRBD1 matches at 10 bases. CDR3 length: 13 residues. Per the germline V gene, CDR1 is LGHDT and CDR2 is YNNKEL (reference sequence). V dropped 6 bases and J dropped 8; count of bases not matched to a gene: 6. Written as DNA, the CDR3 is TGTGCCAGCAGTCGGGACAGGGGCACGGGCTACACCTTC. It is translated as CASSRDRGTGYTF.

This clonotype was detected ten times or more. This sequence joins TRBV5-6 and TRBJ2-7, with D possibly TRBD2 on 7 matching bases. Germline loops: CDR1 SGHDT, CDR2 YYEEEE. V lost 5 bases, J lost 6 bases, and 24 bases lay in between. This CDR3 spans 16 amino acids. The CDR3 DNA reads as TGTGCCAGCAGGGTGGGGATCGCGGGGGCCGCGACCGAGCAGTACTTC. This gives the protein CASRVGIAGAATEQYF. Combining the CDR3 with reference TRBV5-6 and TRBJ2-7 gives the whole variable domain DAGVTQSPTHLIKTRGQQVTLRCSPKSGHDTVSWYQQALGQGPQFIFQYYEEEERQRGNFPDRFSGHQFPNYSSELNVNALLLGDSALYLCASRVGIAGAATEQYFGPGTRLTVT.

A remark on this clonotype: Sequence at one end of the junction differs from germline and may be a read error. The V call is TRBV27, the J call TRBJ2-3; the match to TRBD2 covers 7 bases. Germline CDR1 MNHEY, CDR2 SMNVEV (reference sequence). The CDR3 covers 16 residues. Here the CDR3 reads CASSSQLAPLTGTQYF. The CDR3 DNA sequence: TGTGCCAGCAGTTCCCAACTAGCGCCCCTCACAGGTACGCAGTATTTT.

This clonotype was seen a few times. V usage is TRBV12-3 or TRBV12-4 and J usage is TRBJ1-4; the D is unclear. The CDR3 extends over 13 amino acids. Deletions cut 4 bases from V and 4 bases from J, with 7 bases between. The CDR3 nucleotides are TGTGCCAGCAGTTCCGCAGATAATGAAAAACTGTTTTTT. This encodes CASSSADNEKLFF.

The sample holds a few counts of this clonotype. The chain combines TRBV7-6 with TRBJ2-6; possible D gene TRBD1, 6 bases. The CDR3 runs to 17 residues. V was shortened by 5 bases and J by 0 bases, with 14 bases between the two germline ends. Germline V gene data show CDR1 as SGHVS and CDR2 as FNYEAQ. The CDR3, as DNA: TGTGCCAGCAGCCTAGGCCAGGGGTACTCTGGGGCCAACGTCCTGACTTTC. Translating it yields CASSLGQGYSGANVLTF.

This clonotype was counted a few times. The gene calls are TRBV13 and TRBJ2-4; D is unclear. Trimming pared 1 base from V and 0 bases from J, leaving 10 bases between. This CDR3 has 16 residues. Germline CDR1 is PRHDT and CDR2 is FYEKMQ (reference sequence). The DNA of the CDR3 is TGTGCCAGCAGCTTAGAACGTAGTATAGCCAAAAACATTCAGTACTTC. Translated: CASSLERSIAKNIQYF.

This clonotype was found a few times. The rearrangement joins TRBV4-1 to TRBJ1-2; unclear D gene. The CDR3 contains 15 residues. The germline CDR1 and CDR2 sequences are MGHRA and YSYEKL. V lost 3 bases and J 5 bases, leaving 16 bases between the germline ends. CDR3 protein: CASSQDDASTYGYTF. CDR3 bases: TGCGCCAGCAGCCAGGATGACGCAAGCACTTATGGCTACACCTTC.

The chain uses TRBV6-2 or TRBV6-3 and TRBJ1-2, with 7 bases matching TRBD1. CDR1 MNHEY and CDR2 SVGEGT come from the germline V gene. Trimming removed 6 bases from V and 8 bases from J; junction bases left unmatched: 12. The CDR3 runs to 14 residues. CDR3 DNA: TGTGCCAGCAGGCCGACAGGGTTCAATGGCGGCTACACCTTC. It yields the protein CASRPTGFNGGYTF.

This clonotype has at least ten counts. J is TRBJ1-2 and V is TRBV12-3 or TRBV12-4; TRBD1 might be the D (5 bases). Deletions cut 2 bases from V and 7 bases from J, with 17 bases between. This CDR3 spans 15 amino acids. The CDR3 coding sequence is TGTGCCAGCAGTTTATCGTCGGGGGAAAATCGTGGCTACACCTTC. This translates into CASSLSSGENRGYTF.

This clonotype was observed at least ten times. The V gene is TRBV24-1, the J gene TRBJ2-1, with D tentatively TRBD1 (6 bases). This CDR3 comprises 16 residues. Between the trimmed V and J ends, which lost 0 bases and 4 bases, there was a span of 12 bases. Germline V gives CDR1 KGHDR, CDR2 SFDVKD. The CDR3 DNA is TGTGCCACCAGTGATTTGAGTGGGGGCGCGTACAATGAGCAGTTCTTC. Residues: CATSDLSGGAYNEQFF.

In its sample, this clonotype was seen a few times. The rearrangement joins TRBV19 to TRBJ2-7; 11 bases line up with TRBD1. In germline, CDR1 is LNHDA, CDR2 SQIVND (reference sequence). The CDR3 has 15 amino acids. Trimming at V came to 5 bases and at J to 4 bases, leaving 7 bases not matched to a gene. CDR3 in amino acids: CASSGQGAVSYEQYF. In DNA, the CDR3 is TGTGCCAGTAGTGGACAGGGGGCGGTTTCGTACGAGCAGTACTTC.

The sample holds many counts of this clonotype. The gene calls are TRBV9 and TRBJ2-7; TRBD1 agrees at 7 bases. Trimming removed 0 bases from V and 2 bases from J; junction bases left unmatched: 5. Germline V gene lookup returns CDR1 SGDLS and CDR2 YYNGEE. The CDR3 has 15 residues. The CDR3: CASSVGSDRAYEQYF. As DNA, the CDR3 is TGTGCCAGCAGCGTAGGTTCTGACAGGGCCTACGAGCAGTACTTC. Looking up the rest from reference TRBV9 and TRBJ2-7 gives the full variable domain: DSGVTQTPKHLITATGQRVTLRCSPRSGDLSVYWYQQSLDQGLQFLIQYYNGEERAKGNILERFSAQQFPDLHSELNLSSLELGDSALYFCASSVGSDRAYEQYFGPGTRLTVT.

The chain employs TRBV15 and TRBJ2-1, with 9 bases identical to TRBD2. Germline V gene data show CDR1 as LNHNV and CDR2 as YYDKDF (reference sequence). V gave up 0 bases and J gave up 12 bases; unmatched junction bases: 15. This CDR3 contains 17 residues. This chain's CDR3 is CATSRDLAGGVVERQFF. CDR3 DNA: TGTGCCACCAGCAGAGATTTGGCGGGGGGGGTTGTCGAGCGGCAGTTCTTC.

This clonotype was observed a few times. The chain couples TRBV15 to TRBJ2-2; D may be TRBD1 (5 bases). CDR1 LNHNV and CDR2 YYDKDF come from the germline V gene (reference sequence). Trimming took off 0 bases at V and 7 bases at J, with 12 bases between the two ends. The CDR3 spans 15 residues. The CDR3, as DNA: TGTGCCACCAGCAGAGATGGCAGGGATGTCGGGGAGCTGTTTTTT. Translating gives CATSRDGRDVGELFF.

This clonotype was recorded many times. The rearrangement joins TRBV2 to TRBJ2-3; 7 nucleotides line up with TRBD2. Per germline, CDR1 SNHLY and CDR2 FYNNEI. The CDR3 loop spans 16 amino acids. The junction had 6 bases not matched to a gene; V was cut back by 2 bases and J by 1 base. The DNA for the CDR3 is TGTGCCAGCAGTGAATATGGAGGGAGGGGCACAGATACGCAGTATTTT. Its translation: CASSEYGGRGTDTQYF.

The chain carries TRBV20-1 and TRBJ2-1, with 8 bases lining up with TRBD1. Germline lookup yields CDR1 DFQATT and CDR2 SNEGSKA (reference sequence). The CDR3 length is 15 residues. Losses at the gene ends were 1 base for V and 2 bases for J; bases not matched to a gene: 4. CDR3 region: CSARADREAYNEQFF. The CDR3, as DNA: TGCAGTGCTAGAGCGGACAGGGAGGCCTACAATGAGCAGTTCTTC.

The rearrangement joins TRBV5-6 to TRBJ1-4; TRBD1 matches at 7 bases. V lost 10 bases, J lost 5 bases, and 5 bases stayed unmatched. Germline assignment: CDR1 SGHDT and CDR2 YYEEEE. The CDR3 runs 12 residues. The CDR3: CAGGGENEKLFF. The CDR3 DNA reads TGTGCCGGAGGGGGCGAGAATGAAAAACTGTTTTTT.

This clonotype was seen a few times. The rearrangement uses TRBV19 and TRBJ2-1, with a tentative D call TRBD2 (6 bases). The CDR3 covers 13 residues. Trimming stripped 6 bases from V and 5 bases from J, with 11 bases between. Germline CDR1 reads LNHDA; CDR2 reads SQIVND (reference sequence). CDR3 coding DNA: TGTGCCAGTAGGTGGAGGGGAAACAATGAGCAGTTCTTC. Protein: CASRWRGNNEQFF.

In regard to this clonotype: A clone one base away is much larger, so this may be a read error. V usage is TRBV24-1 and J usage is TRBJ1-2; TRBD1 aligns across 12 bases. Germline V gene lookup returns CDR1 KGHDR and CDR2 SFDVKD. The CDR3 spans 16 residues. With 5 bases clipped from V and 8 bases from J, the junction kept 11 bases outside the gene matches. The CDR3 DNA is TGTGCCACCAGTGTCCCCCGTGGGACAGGGGGCGACGGCTACACCTTC. This gives the protein CATSVPRGTGGDGYTF.

This clonotype was seen a handful of times. V usage is TRBV20-1 and J usage is TRBJ2-7, with 11 bases that match TRBD2. Germline V gene lookup returns CDR1 DFQATT and CDR2 SNEGSKA (reference sequence). The CDR3 has 16 residues. The ends lost 0 bases at V and 7 bases at J; junction bases unmatched: 11. Written as DNA, the CDR3 is TGCAGTGCTAGAGATCAACTAGCGGGGGCCCCGAGGGAGCAGTACTTC. Translation gives CSARDQLAGAPREQYF.

This clonotype was counted many times. A junction end diverges from the germline sequence, so it may reflect a read error. This chain uses TRBV20-1 with TRBJ2-1, with D possibly matching TRBD1 (5 bases). Per the germline V gene, CDR1 is DFQATT and CDR2 is SNEGSKA (reference sequence). CDR3 length: 15 residues. The CDR3 DNA sequence: TGCAGTGCTAGAGATGGGGCTGGTTCCTACAATAAGCAGTTCTTC. Translating gives CSARDGAGSYNKQFF.

With regard to this clonotype: Possible read error: a much larger clone is one base away. In nucleotides, the CDR3 is TGTGCCAGCAGTTTAGTCGGACACGGCATTGGCTCTGGAAACACCATATATTTT. Translated, it gives CASSLVGHGIGSGNTIYF. The chain employs TRBV12-3 or TRBV12-4 and TRBJ1-3; D perhaps matches TRBD1 (5 bases). Deletions cut 1 base from V and 0 bases from J, with 16 bases between. The CDR3 runs 18 residues.